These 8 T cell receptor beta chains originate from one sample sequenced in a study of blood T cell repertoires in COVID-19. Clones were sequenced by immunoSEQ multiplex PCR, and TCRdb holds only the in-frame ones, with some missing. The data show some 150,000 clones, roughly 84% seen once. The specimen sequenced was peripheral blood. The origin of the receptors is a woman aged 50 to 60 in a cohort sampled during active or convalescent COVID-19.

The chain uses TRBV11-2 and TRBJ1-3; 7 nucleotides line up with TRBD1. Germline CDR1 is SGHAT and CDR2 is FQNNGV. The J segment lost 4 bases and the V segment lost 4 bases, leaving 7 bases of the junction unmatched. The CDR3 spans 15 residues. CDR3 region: CASSSGQPNGNTIYF. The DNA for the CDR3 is TGTGCCAGCAGCTCGGGACAGCCTAACGGAAACACCATATATTTT.

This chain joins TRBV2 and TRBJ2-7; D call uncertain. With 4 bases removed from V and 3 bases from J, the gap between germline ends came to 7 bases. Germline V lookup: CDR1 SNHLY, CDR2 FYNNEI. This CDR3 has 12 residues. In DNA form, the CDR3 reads TGTGCCAGCAGTGCCGCTAGCTACGAGCAGTACTTC. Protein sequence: CASSAASYEQYF.

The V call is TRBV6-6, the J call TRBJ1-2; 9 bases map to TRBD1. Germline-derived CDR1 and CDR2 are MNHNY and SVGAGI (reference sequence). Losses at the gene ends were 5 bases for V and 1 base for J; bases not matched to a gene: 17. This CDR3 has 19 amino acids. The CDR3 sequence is CASSPGTGPRAPLNYGYTF. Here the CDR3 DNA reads TGTGCCAGCAGTCCCGGGACAGGGCCCAGGGCACCCCTTAACTATGGCTACACCTTC.

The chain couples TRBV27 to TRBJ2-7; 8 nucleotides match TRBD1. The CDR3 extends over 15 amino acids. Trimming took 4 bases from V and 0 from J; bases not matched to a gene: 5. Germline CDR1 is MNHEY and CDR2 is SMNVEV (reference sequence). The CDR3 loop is CASSWGTGPSYEQYF. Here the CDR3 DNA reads TGTGCCAGCAGTTGGGGGACAGGTCCCTCCTACGAGCAGTACTTC.

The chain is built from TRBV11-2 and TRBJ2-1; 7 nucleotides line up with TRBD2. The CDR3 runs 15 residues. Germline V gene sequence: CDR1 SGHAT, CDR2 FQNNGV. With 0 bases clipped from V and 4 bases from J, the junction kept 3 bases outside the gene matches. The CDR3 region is CASSLEPSGYNEQFF. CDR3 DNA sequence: TGTGCCAGCAGCTTAGAGCCTAGCGGTTACAATGAGCAGTTCTTC.

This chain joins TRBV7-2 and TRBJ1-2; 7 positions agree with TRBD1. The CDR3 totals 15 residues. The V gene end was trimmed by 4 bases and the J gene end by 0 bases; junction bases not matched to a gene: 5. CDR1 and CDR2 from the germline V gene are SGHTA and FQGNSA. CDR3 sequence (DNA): TGTGCCAGCAGCTCTCCGGACAGGTCTAACTATGGCTACACCTTC. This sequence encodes CASSSPDRSNYGYTF.

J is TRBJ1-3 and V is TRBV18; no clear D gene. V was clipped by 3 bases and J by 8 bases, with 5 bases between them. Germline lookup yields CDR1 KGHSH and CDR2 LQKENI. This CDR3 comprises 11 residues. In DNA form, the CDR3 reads TGTGCCAGCTCACCCCTCGACACCATATATTTT. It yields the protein CASSPLDTIYF.

The CDR3 DNA reads TGTGCCAGCAACTCAGGGGGCTCACAGCCCCAGCATTTT. Amino acid sequence: CASNSGGSQPQHF. The V call is TRBV9, the J call TRBJ1-5; 8 bases are shared with TRBD1. Germline V gene sequence: CDR1 SGDLS, CDR2 YYNGEE. V shed 6 bases, J shed 7 bases, and the junction held 6 bases outside the gene matches. The CDR3 extends over 13 amino acids.